One and the same sample provided the 8 T cell receptor beta chains below, sequenced in a study of blood T cell repertoires in COVID-19. This table comes from immunoSEQ multiplex PCR, and its TCRdb copy is limited to in-frame clones, with some not included. The sample carries approximately 70,000 clones, approximately 83% recorded once. Sequencing was carried out using peripheral blood. Every receptor here comes from a woman aged 55-69 years with acute or convalescent COVID-19.

The chain joins TRBV5-1 to TRBJ1-1; TRBD1 might be the D (6 bases). The ends were cut back, 4 bases at V and 3 bases at J, with 10 bases in the middle. The CDR3 consists of 13 residues. Germline values: CDR1 SGHRS, CDR2 YFSETQ. CDR3 DNA: TGCGCCAGCAGCCCCACAGGGTACACTGAAGCTTTCTTT. This translates into CASSPTGYTEAFF.

The chain couples TRBV2 to TRBJ2-7, with 11 bases identical to TRBD2. The V gene end was trimmed by 2 bases and the J gene end by 0 bases; junction bases not matched to a gene: 6. The CDR3 spans 17 residues. Germline V gene lookup returns CDR1 SNHLY and CDR2 FYNNEI. CDR3 sequence (DNA): TGTGCCAGCAGTGAAAGACTAGCGGGGTTCAACTCCTACGAGCAGTACTTC. The encoded protein is CASSERLAGFNSYEQYF. Complete variable domain (other parts from reference TRBV2 and TRBJ2-7): EPEVTQTPSHQVTQMGQEVILRCVPISNHLYFYWYRQILGQKVEFLVSFYNNEISEKSEIFDDQFSVERPDGSNFTLKIRSTKLEDSAMYFCASSERLAGFNSYEQYFGPGTRLTVT.

The chain employs TRBV11-2 and TRBJ1-6, with a weak D call TRBD1 (5 bases). There are 16 residues in the CDR3. Germline V CDR1 and CDR2: SGHAT, FQNNGV. V shed 3 bases and J shed 0 bases, with 9 bases lying between them. The CDR3 DNA is TGTGCCAGCAGCTTCGGGGGGAGCTCCTATAATTCACCCCTCCACTTT. This gives the protein CASSFGGSSYNSPLHF.

The chain is built from TRBV15 and TRBJ1-2; D is possibly TRBD1 (6 bases). CDR3 size: 13 residues. Trimming removed 5 bases at V and 6 bases at J, with 13 bases between. The V gene's germline CDR1 is LNHNV and CDR2 YYDKDF (reference sequence). CDR3 region: CATSGGRGDGYTF. The CDR3 coding sequence is TGTGCCACCAGCGGGGGCAGGGGAGATGGCTACACCTTC.

This clone appeared a few times. J is TRBJ1-6 and V is TRBV2, with a weak D call TRBD1 (6 bases). The CDR3 loop spans 12 amino acids. Trimming removed 7 bases at V and 5 bases at J, with 6 bases between. The germline CDR1 and CDR2 sequences are SNHLY and FYNNEI. Here the CDR3 DNA reads TGTGCCAGCAACAGGGATAATTCACCCCTCCACTTT. Translated: CASNRDNSPLHF.

This CDR3 reads CASSLDPVADTQYF. Here the CDR3 DNA reads TGTGCCAGCAGCTTAGATCCAGTGGCAGATACGCAGTATTTT. The chain recombines TRBV7-9 with TRBJ2-3, with unresolved D. Germline V gives CDR1 SEHNR, CDR2 FQNEAQ (reference sequence). This CDR3 comprises 14 residues. V was shortened by 1 base and J by 4 bases, with 9 bases between the two germline ends.

This clone occurred a few times. The chain is built from TRBV12-5 and TRBJ1-1; possible D gene TRBD1, 5 bases. Germline V CDR1 and CDR2: LGHNT, FRNRAP. The V gene lost 2 bases and the J gene lost 4 bases, with 11 bases spanning the gap. The CDR3 has 14 amino acids. CDR3 in amino acids: CASGLRPGFTEAFF. For the CDR3, the DNA is TGTGCTAGTGGTTTGAGGCCAGGGTTCACTGAAGCTTTCTTT. Looking up the rest from reference TRBV12-5 and TRBJ1-1 gives the full variable domain: DARVTQTPRHKVTEMGQEVTMRCQPILGHNTVFWYRQTMMQGLELLAYFRNRAPLDDSGMPKDRFSAEMPDATLATLKIQPSEPRDSAVYFCASGLRPGFTEAFFGQGTRLTVV.

Worth noting for this clone: The same CDR3 can be traced to other DNA sequences in this sample. In DNA form, the CDR3 reads TGTGCCAGCAGCTTGGGACAAAACACTGAAGCTTTCTTT. This sequence encodes CASSLGQNTEAFF. The chain couples TRBV7-6 to TRBJ1-1, with D possibly matching TRBD1 (6 bases). CDR3 length: 13 residues. Looked up from germline, CDR1 is SGHVS and CDR2 is FNYEAQ. The ends were cut back, 3 bases at V and 2 bases at J, with 7 bases in the middle.